Sequencing of this T cell receptor (beta chain) was carried out in a study of blood T cell repertoires in COVID-19 (dated by TCRdb to 2018 to 2021). Background for the entire study: Collaborator samples came from the United States, Italy and Spain and covered acute and convalescent phases of COVID-19. The prospective study material was composed of cDNA or gDNA derived from T cells, B-cell-depleted T cells, or PBMCs. The dataset comprised deeply sampled blood TCRbeta repertoires from subjects exposed to, actively infected with, or recovered from COVID-19. The repertoires were released in a freely available public database meant as a resource for research on the immune response to SARS-CoV-2. Samples came from the ongoing ImmuneRACE study (first 160 participants) plus 1,254 subjects from 6 global collaborators. The sample metadata nearly always contained a de-identified subject ID, COVID-19 status, age in years and sex. Where available, HLA class I and class II types were obtained from metadata supplied by the sample provider rather than from assay-based typing. The research as a whole found: How much clinical and demographic metadata was included differed by source and by participant, and the metadata was provided uncurated.

From the germline V gene, CDR1 is SGHTA and CDR2 is FQGNSA. At the junction V is shortened by 2 bases and J by 2 bases, with 10 bases in between. There are 14 amino acids in the CDR3, from cysteine to phenylalanine inclusive. The only DNA kept is the CDR3, 42 bases in frame from the first base. Details on this clone: This receptor's antigen is unknown. No base qualities exist here, and no much larger clone lies one base off it.

The immunoSEQ Assay, a bias-controlled multiplex PCR, was used to amplify TCRbeta CDR3 regions from genomic DNA. The authors' pipeline ran thus. The number of nucleated cells in each sample was estimated by amplification of reference gene primers within the assay. To quantify the absolute abundance of each unique TCRbeta CDR3 rearrangement, sequence reads were collapsed and filtered. For each sample, productive Simpson clonality was calculated as the square root of Simpson's diversity index across productive rearrangements. TCRdb limited this immuneACCESS table to in-frame rearrangements with V and J called. A share of clones is missing; checked studies link under half to unresolved V genes, and the rest is unexplained. V and J calls and clone size come straight from that table; D and trimming were deduced from the DNA. Present in this sample are some 150,000 clones, about 77% of which were seen just once. Around 9.5% of the sample is taken by the ten largest.

The collaborating institutions used their own protocols to collect whole blood in K2EDTA tubes. Collaborator samples were shipped for TCRbeta analysis as frozen whole blood, isolated PBMCs, or DNA extracted from either sample type. This sequence originates from a woman aged 50 to 65 with active or convalescent COVID-19. This receptor chain uses TRBV7-2 and TRBJ2-7, with the D gene too uncertain to name. Sequencing was done on a sample of peripheral blood. The bases read TGTGCCAGCAGCTTACCCGGTCCGGCCTACGAGCAGTACTTC. This sequence encodes CASSLPGPAYEQYF.